This T cell receptor beta chain was recorded in a study of cytomegalovirus exposure and HLA in healthy donors. At the time of sampling, donors were nominally healthy, though unrecorded immune exposures were likely. This clone was recorded once. Primers for the PCR totalled 60 Vbeta and 13 Jbeta. Produced via immunoSEQ multiplex PCR; TCRdb's table is partial and in-frame only. The sample has about 140,000 clones, 65% to 90% seen once; the top ten hold around 1.3%. This CDR3 spans 19 amino acids. V gave up 5 bases and J gave up 2 bases, with 28 bases separating them. Per the germline V gene, CDR1 is GTSNPN and CDR2 is SVGIG (reference sequence).

V and J are TRBV30 and TRBJ2-1; a weak D match, TRBD1 (7 bases). What was sequenced was PBMCs. The sequence was obtained from a female donor in good health and CMV-seronegative. CDR3 residues: CAWSTGTEERGQAYNEQFF. CDR3 sequence (DNA): TGTGCCTGGTCCACCGGGACTGAAGAAAGGGGGCAAGCCTACAATGAGCAGTTCTTC.